Below, one T cell receptor beta chain is given with its context. RNA was extracted with the RNeasy kit, and a quantity of roughly 0.45 to 1 ug was reverse transcribed using random hexamers. The TCR beta CDR3 was amplified by immunoSEQ multiplex PCR across 54 Vbeta, 13 Jbeta. TCRdb reprocessed the immunoSEQ multiplex PCR reads via MiXCR and lists one record per CDR3 protein. The sample holds about 180,000 distinct CDR3 sequences, about 96% seen once. The data were obtained in a study of CD8 T cells in Susac syndrome. TEMRA cells were FACS-enriched, unlike CD8+ and CD4+ T cells, which were negatively isolated. This CDR3 comprises 15 residues. V lost 4 bases, J lost 4 bases, and 8 bases stayed unmatched. Germline V CDR1 and CDR2: SGDLS, YYNGEE.

This sequence originates from a human donor with Susac syndrome. The rearrangement joins TRBV9 to TRBJ1-3, with TRBD1 identical over 7 bases. Sample: CD4+ T cells from PBMCs. The CDR3 DNA reads TGTGCCAGCAGCACTAAGACAGGGACGGGAAACACCATATATTTT. Translation: CASSTKTGTGNTIYF. Full variable domain (outside the CDR3, taken from reference TRBV9 and TRBJ1-3): DSGVTQTPKHLITATGQRVTLRCSPRSGDLSVYWYQQSLDQGLQFLIQYYNGEERAKGNILERFSAQQFPDLHSELNLSSLELGDSALYFCASSTKTGTGNTIYFGEGSWLTVV.